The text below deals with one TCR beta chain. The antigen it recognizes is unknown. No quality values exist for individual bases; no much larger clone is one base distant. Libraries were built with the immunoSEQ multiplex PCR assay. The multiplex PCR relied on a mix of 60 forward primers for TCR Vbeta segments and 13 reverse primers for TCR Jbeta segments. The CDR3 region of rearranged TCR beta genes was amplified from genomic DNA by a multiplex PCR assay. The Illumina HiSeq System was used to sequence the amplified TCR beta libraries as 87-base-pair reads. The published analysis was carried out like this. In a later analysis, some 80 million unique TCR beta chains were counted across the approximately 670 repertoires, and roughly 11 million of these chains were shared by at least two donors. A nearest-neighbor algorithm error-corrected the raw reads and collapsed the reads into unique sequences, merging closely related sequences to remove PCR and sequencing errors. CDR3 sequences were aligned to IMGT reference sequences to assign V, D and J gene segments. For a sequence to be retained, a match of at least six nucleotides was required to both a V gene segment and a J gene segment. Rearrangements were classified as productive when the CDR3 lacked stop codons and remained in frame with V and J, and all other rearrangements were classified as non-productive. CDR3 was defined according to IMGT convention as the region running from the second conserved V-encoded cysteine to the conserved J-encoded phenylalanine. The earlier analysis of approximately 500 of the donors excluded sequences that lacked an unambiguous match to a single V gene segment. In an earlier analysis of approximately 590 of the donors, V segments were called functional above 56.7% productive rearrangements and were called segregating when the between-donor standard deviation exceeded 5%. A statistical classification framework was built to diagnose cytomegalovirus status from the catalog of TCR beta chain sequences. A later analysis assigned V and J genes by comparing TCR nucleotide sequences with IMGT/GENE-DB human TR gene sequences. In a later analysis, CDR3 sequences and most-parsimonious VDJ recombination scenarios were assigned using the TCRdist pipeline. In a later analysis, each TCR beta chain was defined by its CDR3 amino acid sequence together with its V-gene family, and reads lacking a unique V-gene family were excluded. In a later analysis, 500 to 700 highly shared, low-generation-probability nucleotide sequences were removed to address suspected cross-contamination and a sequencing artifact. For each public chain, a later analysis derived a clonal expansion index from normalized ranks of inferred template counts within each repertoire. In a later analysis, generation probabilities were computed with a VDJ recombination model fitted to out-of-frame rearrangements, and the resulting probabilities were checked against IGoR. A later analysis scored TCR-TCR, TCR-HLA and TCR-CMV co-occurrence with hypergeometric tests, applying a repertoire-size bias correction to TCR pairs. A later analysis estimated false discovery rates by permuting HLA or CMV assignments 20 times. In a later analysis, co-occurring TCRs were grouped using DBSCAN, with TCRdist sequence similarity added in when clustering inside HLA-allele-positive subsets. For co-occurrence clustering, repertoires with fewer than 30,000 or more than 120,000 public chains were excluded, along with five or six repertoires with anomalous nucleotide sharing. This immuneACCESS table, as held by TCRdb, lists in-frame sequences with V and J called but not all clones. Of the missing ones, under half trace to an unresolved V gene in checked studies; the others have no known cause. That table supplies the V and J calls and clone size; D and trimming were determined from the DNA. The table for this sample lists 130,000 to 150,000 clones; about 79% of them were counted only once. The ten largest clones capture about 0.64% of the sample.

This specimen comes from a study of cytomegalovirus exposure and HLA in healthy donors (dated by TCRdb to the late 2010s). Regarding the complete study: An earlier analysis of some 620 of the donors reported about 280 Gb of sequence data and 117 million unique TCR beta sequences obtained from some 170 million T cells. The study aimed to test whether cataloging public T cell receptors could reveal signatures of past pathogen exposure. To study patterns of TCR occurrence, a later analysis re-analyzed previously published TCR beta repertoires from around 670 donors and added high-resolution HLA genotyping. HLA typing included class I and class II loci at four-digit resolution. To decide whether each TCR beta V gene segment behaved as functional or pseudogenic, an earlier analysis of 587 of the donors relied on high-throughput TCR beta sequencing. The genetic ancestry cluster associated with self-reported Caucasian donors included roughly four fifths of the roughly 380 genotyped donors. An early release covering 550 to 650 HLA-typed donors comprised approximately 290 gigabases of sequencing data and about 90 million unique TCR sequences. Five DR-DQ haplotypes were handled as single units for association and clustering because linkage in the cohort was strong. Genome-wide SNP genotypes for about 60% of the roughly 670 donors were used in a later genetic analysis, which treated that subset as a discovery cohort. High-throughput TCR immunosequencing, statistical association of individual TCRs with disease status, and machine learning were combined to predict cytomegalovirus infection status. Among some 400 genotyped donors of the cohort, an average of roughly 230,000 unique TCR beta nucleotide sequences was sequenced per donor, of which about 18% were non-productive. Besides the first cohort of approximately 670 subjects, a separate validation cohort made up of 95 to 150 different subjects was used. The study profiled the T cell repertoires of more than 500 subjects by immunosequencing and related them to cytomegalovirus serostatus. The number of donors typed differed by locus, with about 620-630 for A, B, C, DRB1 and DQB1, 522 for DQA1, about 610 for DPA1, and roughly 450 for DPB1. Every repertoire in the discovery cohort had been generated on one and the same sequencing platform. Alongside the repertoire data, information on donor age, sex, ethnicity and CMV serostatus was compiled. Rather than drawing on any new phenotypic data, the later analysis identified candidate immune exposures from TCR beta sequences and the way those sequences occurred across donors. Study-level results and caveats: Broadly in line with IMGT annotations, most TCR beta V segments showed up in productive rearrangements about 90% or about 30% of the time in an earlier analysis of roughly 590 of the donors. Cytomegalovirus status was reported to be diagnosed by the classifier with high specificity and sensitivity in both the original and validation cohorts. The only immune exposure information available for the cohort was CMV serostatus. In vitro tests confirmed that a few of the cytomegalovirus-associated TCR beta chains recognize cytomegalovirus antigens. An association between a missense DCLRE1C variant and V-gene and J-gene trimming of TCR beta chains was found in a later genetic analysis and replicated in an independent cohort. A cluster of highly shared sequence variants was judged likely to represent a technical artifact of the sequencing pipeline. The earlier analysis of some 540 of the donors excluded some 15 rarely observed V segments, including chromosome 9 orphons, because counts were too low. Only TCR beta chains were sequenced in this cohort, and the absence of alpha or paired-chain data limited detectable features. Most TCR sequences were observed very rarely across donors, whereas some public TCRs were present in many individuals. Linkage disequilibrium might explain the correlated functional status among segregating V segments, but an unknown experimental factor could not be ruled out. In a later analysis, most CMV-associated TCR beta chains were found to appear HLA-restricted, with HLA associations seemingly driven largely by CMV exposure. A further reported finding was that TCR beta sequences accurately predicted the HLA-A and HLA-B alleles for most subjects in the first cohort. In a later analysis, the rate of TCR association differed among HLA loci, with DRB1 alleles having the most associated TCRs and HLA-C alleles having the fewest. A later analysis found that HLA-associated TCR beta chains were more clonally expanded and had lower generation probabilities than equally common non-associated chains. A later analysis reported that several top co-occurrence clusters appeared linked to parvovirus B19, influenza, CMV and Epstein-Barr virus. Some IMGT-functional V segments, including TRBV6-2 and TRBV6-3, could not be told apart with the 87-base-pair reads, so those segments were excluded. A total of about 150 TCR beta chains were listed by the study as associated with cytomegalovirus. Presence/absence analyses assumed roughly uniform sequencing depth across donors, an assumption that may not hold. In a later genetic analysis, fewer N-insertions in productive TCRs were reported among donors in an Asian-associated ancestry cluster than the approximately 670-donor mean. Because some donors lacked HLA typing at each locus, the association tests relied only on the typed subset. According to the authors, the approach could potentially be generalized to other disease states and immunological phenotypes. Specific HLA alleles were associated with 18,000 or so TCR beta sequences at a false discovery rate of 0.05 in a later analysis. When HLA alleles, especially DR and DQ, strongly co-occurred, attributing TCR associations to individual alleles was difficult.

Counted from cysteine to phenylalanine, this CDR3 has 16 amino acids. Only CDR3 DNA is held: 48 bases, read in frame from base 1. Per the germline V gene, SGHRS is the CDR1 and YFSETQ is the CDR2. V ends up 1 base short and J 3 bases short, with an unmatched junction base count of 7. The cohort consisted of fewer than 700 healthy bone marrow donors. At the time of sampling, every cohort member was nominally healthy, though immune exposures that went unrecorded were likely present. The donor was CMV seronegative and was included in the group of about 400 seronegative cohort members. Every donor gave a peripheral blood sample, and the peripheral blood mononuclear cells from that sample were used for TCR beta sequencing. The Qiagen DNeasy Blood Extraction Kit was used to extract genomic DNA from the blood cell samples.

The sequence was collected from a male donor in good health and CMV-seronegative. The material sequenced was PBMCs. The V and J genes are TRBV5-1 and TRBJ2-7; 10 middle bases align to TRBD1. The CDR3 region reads CASSLIYGTGDYEQYF. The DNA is TGCGCCAGCAGCTTGATTTACGGGACAGGGGACTACGAGCAGTACTTC.